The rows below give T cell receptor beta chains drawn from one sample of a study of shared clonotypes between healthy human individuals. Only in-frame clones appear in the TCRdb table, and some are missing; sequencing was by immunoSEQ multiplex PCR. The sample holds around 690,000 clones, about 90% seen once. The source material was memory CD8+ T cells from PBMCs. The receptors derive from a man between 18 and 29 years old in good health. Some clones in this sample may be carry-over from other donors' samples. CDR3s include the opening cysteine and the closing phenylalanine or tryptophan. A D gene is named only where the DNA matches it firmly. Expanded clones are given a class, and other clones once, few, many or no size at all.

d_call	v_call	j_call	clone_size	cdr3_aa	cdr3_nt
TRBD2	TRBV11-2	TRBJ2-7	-	CASSLDNRSGRAGLAQYF	TGTGCCAGCAGCTTAGATAATAGAAGCGGGAGGGCCGGGCTGGCGCAGTACTTC
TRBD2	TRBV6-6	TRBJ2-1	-	CASSYDGTSPPEQFF	TGTGCCAGCAGTTACGACGGGACTAGCCCCCCGGAGCAGTTCTTC
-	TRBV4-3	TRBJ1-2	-	CASSQELQGTYGYTF	TGCGCCAGCAGCCAAGAATTGCAGGGGACCTATGGCTACACCTTC
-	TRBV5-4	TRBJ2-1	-	CASSDLSSYNEQFF	TGTGCCAGCAGCGATTTAAGCTCCTACAATGAGCAGTTCTTC
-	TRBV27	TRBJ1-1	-	CASSGPRMAEAFF	TGTGCCAGCAGTGGCCCTCGGATGGCTGAAGCTTTCTTT
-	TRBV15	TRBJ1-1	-	CATSRVKNTEAFF	TGTGCCACCAGCAGAGTGAAGAACACTGAAGCTTTCTTT
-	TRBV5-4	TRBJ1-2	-	CASSLNNVYGYTF	TGTGCCAGCAGTCTAAATAACGTCTATGGCTACACCTTC
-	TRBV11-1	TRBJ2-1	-	CASSQAANEQFF	TGTGCCAGCAGCCAAGCGGCTAATGAGCAGTTCTTC
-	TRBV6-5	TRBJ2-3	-	CASSYPPGDTQYF	TGTGCCAGCAGTTACCCGCCCGGGGATACGCAGTATTTT
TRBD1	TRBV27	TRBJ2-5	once	CASSSWDRALETQYF	TGTGCCAGCAGTTCCTGGGACAGGGCGTTGGAGACCCAGTACTTC
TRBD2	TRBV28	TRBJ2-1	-	CASRPRGGVYNEQFF	TGTGCCAGCAGGCCCCGGGGGGGGGTCTACAATGAGCAGTTCTTC
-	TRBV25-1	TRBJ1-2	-	CASKQDSLGGYTF	TGTGCCAGCAAGCAGGACAGCTTGGGGGGCTACACCTTC
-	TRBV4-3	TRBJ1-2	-	CASSLGTLPSYYGYTF	TGCGCCAGCAGCCTAGGGACACTACCCTCCTACTATGGCTACACCTTC
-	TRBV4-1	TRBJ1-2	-	CASSRPRGGNGYTF	TGCGCCAGCAGCCGCCCACGGGGGGGGAATGGCTACACCTTC
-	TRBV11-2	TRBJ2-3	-	CASSTYRDALTDTQYF	TGTGCCAGCAGCACTTACAGGGATGCCCTCACAGATACGCAGTATTTT
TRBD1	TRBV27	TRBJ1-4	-	CASTPGYPGTGGNEKLFF	TGTGCCAGCACCCCCGGGTATCCAGGGACAGGGGGAAATGAAAAACTGTTTTTT
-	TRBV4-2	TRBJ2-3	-	CASSQGLGIEQYF	TGTGCCAGCAGCCAAGGTCTTGGGATAGAGCAGTATTTT
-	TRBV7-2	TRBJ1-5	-	CASSLANQPQHF	TGTGCCAGCAGCTTAGCTAATCAGCCCCAGCATTTT
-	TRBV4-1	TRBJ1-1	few	CASSQDRGLAEAFF	TGCGCCAGCAGCCAAGATCGGGGGTTGGCTGAAGCTTTCTTT
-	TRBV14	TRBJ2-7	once	CASSPPRGYEQYF	TGTGCCAGCAGCCCCCCCCGGGGGTACGAGCAGTACTTC
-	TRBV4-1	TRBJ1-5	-	CASSQELPYSNQPQHF	TGCGCCAGCAGCCAAGAGCTCCCCTATAGCAATCAGCCCCAGCATTTT
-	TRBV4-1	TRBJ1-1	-	CASSQEAGIMNTEAFF	TGCGCCAGCAGCCAAGAGGCAGGGATCATGAACACTGAAGCTTTCTTT
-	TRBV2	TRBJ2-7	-	CASMNRDTYEQYF	TGTGCCAGCATGAACAGGGATACCTACGAGCAGTACTTC
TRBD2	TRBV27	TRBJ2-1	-	CASSLAGDEQFF	TGTGCCAGCAGTTTAGCGGGGGATGAGCAGTTCTTC
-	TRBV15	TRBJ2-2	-	CATTRDSHTGELFF	TGTGCCACCACTCGGGACTCCCACACCGGGGAGCTGTTTTTT
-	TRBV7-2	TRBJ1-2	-	CASSTQAGYGYTF	TGTGCCAGCAGCACCCAAGCGGGCTATGGCTACACCTTC
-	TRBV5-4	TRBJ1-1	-	CASSSRTAMNTEAFF	TGTGCCAGCAGCTCTCGGACAGCAATGAACACTGAAGCTTTCTTT
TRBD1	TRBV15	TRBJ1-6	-	CATSRTGQYNSPLHF	TGTGCCACCAGCAGGACGGGACAGTATAATTCACCCCTCCACTTT
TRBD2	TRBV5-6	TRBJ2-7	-	CASSRTSGLYEQYF	TGTGCCAGCAGCCGGACTAGCGGGCTATACGAGCAGTACTTC
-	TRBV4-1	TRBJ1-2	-	CASSQGPGLYGYTF	TGCGCCAGCAGCCAAGGGCCGGGACTCTATGGCTACACCTTC
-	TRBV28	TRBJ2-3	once	CASSLRTRGFLGTQYF	TGTGCCAGCAGTTTACGGACTAGGGGGTTTCTGGGTACGCAGTATTTT
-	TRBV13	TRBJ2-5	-	CASSLQDSRAETQYF	TGTGCCAGCAGCTTACAGGATTCTAGGGCGGAGACCCAGTACTTC
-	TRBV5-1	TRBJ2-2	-	CASAGLGMNTGELFF	TGCGCCAGCGCTGGGCTGGGGATGAACACCGGGGAGCTGTTTTTT
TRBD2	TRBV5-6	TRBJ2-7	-	CASSRGAGVEQYF	TGTGCCAGCAGCCGCGGAGCGGGAGTCGAGCAGTACTTC
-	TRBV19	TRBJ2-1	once	CASTAPGGGEQFF	TGTGCCAGTACCGCTCCGGGGGGCGGGGAGCAGTTCTTC
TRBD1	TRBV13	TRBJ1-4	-	CASSSRGQGEKLFF	TGTGCCAGCAGCTCGAGGGGGCAGGGGGAAAAACTGTTTTTT
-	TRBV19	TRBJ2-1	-	CASSIDEGLEQFF	TGTGCCAGTAGTATAGACGAGGGACTTGAGCAGTTCTTC